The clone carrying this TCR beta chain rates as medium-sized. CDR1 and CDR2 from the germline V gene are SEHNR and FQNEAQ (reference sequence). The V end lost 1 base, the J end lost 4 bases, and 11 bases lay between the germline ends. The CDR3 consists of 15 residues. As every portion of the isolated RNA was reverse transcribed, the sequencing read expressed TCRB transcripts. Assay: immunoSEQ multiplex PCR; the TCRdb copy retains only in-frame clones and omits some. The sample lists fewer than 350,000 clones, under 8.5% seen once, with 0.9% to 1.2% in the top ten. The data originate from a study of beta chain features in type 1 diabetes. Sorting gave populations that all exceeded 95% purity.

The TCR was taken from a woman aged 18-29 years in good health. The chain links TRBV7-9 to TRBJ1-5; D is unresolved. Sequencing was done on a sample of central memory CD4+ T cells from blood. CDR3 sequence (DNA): TGTGCCAGCAGCTTAGGACTTGGCGGGAATCAGCCCCAGCATTTT. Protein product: CASSLGLGGNQPQHF.